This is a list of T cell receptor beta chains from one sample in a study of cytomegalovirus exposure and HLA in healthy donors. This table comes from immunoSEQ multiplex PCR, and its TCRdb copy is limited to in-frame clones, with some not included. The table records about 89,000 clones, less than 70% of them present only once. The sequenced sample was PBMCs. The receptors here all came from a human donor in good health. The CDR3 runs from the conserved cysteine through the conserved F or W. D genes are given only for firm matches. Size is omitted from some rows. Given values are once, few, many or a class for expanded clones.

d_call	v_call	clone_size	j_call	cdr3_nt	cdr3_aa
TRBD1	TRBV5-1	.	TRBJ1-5	TGCGCCAGCAGCCGGACAGGTGATAGCAATCAGCCCCAGCATTTT	CASSRTGDSNQPQHF
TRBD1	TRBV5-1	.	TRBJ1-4	TGCGCCAGCAGCCGTACCTCGGGACAGTATGCAACTAATGAAAAACTGTTTTTT	CASSRTSGQYATNEKLFF
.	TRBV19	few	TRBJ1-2	TGTGCCAGTAGTACAGCCTGGAGCGGACGGTCGAACTATGGCTACACCTTC	CASSTAWSGRSNYGYTF
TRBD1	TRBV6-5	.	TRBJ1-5	TGTGCCAGCAGGGCGACAGGGTTCAATCAGCCCCAGCATTTT	CASRATGFNQPQHF
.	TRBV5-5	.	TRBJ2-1	TGTGCCAGCAGCCCCTTACAGGGCCGGAAGGAGCAGTTCTTC	CASSPLQGRKEQFF
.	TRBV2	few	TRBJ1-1	TGTGCCAGCAGTGAAGCGCTTCGCAGGGCCCCTTTGAACACTGAAGCTTTCTTT	CASSEALRRAPLNTEAFF
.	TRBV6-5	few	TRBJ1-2	TGTGCCAGCAGTTACTCCGGTTCCAGGCAGGGCAGGGGCTACACCTTC	CASSYSGSRQGRGYTF
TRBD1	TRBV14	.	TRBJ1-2	TGTGCCAGCAGCCAAGATCGGGACAGGGTGTATGGCTACACCTTC	CASSQDRDRVYGYTF
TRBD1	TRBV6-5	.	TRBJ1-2	TGTGCCAGCAGTTGGGGACAGGGAGGTGGCTACACCTTC	CASSWGQGGGYTF
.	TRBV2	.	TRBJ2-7	TGTGCCAGCAGTGAAGCGCGACTATACGAGCAGTACTTC	CASSEARLYEQYF
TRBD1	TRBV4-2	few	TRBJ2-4	TGTGCCAGCAGCCAGGCCTGGGGACAGTCCAAAAACATTCAGTACTTC	CASSQAWGQSKNIQYF
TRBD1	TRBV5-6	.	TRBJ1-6	TGTGCCAGCAGCAAGGGGGCGCGTAGCTATAATTCACCCCTCCACTTT	CASSKGARSYNSPLHF
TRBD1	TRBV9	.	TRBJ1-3	TGTGCCAGCACCCAGGGGGGACGAGATGGAAACACCATATATTTT	CASTQGGRDGNTIYF
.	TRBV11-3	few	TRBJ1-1	TGTGCCAGCAGCTTAGAGACAGCGGGTGAAGCTTTCTTT	CASSLETAGEAFF
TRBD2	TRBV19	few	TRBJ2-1	TGTGCCAGTAGTAAACAGGGAGCCGGGGGGGCATACAATGAGCAGTTCTTC	CASSKQGAGGAYNEQFF
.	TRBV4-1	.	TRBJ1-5	TGCGCCAGCAGCCAATCGGACAGATACAATCAGCCCCAGCATTTT	CASSQSDRYNQPQHF
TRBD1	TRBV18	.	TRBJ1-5	TGTGCCAGCTCACCACCCGACAGGGTCAATCAGCCCCAGCATTTT	CASSPPDRVNQPQHF
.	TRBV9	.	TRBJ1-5	TGTGCCAGCAGCGGCGACAGCATTTATCAGCCCCAGCATTTT	CASSGDSIYQPQHF
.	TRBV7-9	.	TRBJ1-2	TGTGCCAGCAGCTTAGAGCCGGGATCCTATGGCTACACCTTC	CASSLEPGSYGYTF
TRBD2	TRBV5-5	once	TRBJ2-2	TGTGCCAGCAGCCCGATAGCGGGGACGAACACCGGGGAGCTGTTTTTT	CASSPIAGTNTGELFF
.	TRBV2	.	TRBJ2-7	TGTGCCAGCAAAGACAGGCCGAGCTCCTACGAGCAGTACTTC	CASKDRPSSYEQYF
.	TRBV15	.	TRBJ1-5	TGTGCCACCAGCAGGGCCGGAGGCAATCAGCCCCAGCATTTT	CATSRAGGNQPQHF
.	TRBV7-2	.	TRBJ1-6	TGTGCCAGCAGCCGAGGCTCCTATAATTCACCCCTCCACTTT	CASSRGSYNSPLHF
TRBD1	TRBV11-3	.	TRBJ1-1	TGTGCCAGCAGCTCTTATGACAGGGGGTATTTGACTGAAGCTTTCTTT	CASSSYDRGYLTEAFF
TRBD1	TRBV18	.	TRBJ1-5	TGTGCCAGCTCACCTCAACAGGGGGCGGGAAATCAGCCCCAGCATTTT	CASSPQQGAGNQPQHF
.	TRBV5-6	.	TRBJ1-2	TGTGCCAGCAGCTTGGACACCTCGAAAACAGCTAACTATGGCTACACCTTC	CASSLDTSKTANYGYTF
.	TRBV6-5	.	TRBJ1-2	TGTGCCAGCAGCCGGGGAACCGATTGGGCCTATGGCTACACCTTC	CASSRGTDWAYGYTF
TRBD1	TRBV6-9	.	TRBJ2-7	TGTGCCAGCAACCGACAGGGGGCGAGGGGGTCTTACGAGCAGTACTTC	CASNRQGARGSYEQYF
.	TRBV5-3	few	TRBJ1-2	TGTGCCAGAACTTGTGGCCCAGGGGATGGCTACACCTTC	CARTCGPGDGYTF
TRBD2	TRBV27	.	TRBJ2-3	TGTGCCAGCAGTTCCTATCGGGTAGCGGGGGGCCCCAGCACAGATACGCAGTATTTT	CASSSYRVAGGPSTDTQYF
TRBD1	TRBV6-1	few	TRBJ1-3	TGTGCCAGCAGTGAAATACAGGGGGGAAACACCATATATTTT	CASSEIQGGNTIYF
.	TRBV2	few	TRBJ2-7	TGTGCCAGCTCCACACTCGGAAACCCGGGCTACGAGCAGTACTTC	CASSTLGNPGYEQYF
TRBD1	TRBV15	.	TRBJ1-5	TGTGCCACCAGCAGAGCTGGACAGGGGTGGGAACAGCCCCAGCATTTT	CATSRAGQGWEQPQHF